This T cell receptor (beta chain) is drawn from a study of cytomegalovirus exposure and HLA in healthy donors. V lost 2 bases to trimming and J lost 3 bases; unmatched junction nucleotides: 10. This CDR3 region has 17 residues. Germline lookup yields CDR1 PRHDT and CDR2 FYEKMQ (reference sequence). This PCR relied on a set of 60 Vbeta primers and 13 Jbeta primers. TCRdb keeps only in-frame clones here, not all; method: immunoSEQ multiplex PCR. Altogether some 120,000 clones are present, 76% being singletons, with the ten largest covering approximately 2%. The specimen was PBMCs. This chain connects TRBV13 to TRBJ1-1, with TRBD1 matching over 9 bases. The clonotype originates from a man in his forties or fifties in good health and CMV-seronegative. CDR3 loop: CASSLIRGQGYYTEAFF. CDR3 nucleotides: TGTGCCAGCAGCTTAATTAGGGGACAGGGTTATTACACTGAAGCTTTCTTT.